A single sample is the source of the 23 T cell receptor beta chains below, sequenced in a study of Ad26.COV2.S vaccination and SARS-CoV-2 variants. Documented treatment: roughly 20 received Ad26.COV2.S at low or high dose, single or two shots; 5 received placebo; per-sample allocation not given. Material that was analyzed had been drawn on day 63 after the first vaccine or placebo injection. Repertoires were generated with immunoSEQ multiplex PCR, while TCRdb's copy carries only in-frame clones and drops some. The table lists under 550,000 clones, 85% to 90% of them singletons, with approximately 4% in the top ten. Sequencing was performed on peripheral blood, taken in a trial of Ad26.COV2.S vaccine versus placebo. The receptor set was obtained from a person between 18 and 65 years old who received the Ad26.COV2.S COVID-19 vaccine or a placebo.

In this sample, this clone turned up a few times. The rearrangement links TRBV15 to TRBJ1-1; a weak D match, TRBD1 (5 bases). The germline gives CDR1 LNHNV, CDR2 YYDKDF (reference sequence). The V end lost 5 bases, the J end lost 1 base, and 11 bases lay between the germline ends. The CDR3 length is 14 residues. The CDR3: CATSWDSKNTEAFF. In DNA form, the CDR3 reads TGTGCCACCAGCTGGGACTCGAAGAACACTGAAGCTTTCTTT.

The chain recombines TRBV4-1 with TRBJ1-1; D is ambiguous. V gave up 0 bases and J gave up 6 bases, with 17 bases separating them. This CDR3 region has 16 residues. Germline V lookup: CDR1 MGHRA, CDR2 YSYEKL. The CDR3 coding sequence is TGCGCCAGCAGCCAAGATGTCAGTCTCCCAGGCGCTGAAGCTTTCTTT. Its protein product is CASSQDVSLPGAEAFF.

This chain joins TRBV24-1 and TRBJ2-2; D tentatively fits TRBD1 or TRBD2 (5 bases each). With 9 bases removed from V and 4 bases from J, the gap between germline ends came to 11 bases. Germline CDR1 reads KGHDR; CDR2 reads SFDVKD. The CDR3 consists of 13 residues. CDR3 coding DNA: TGTGCCACCGCAAAGGGGAGCACCGGGGAGCTGTTTTTT. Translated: CATAKGSTGELFF.

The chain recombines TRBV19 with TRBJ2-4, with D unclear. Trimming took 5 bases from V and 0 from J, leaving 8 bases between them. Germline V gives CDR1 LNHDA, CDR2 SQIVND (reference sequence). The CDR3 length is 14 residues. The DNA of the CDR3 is TGTGCCAGTAGTCCGCTTTTAGCCAAAAACATTCAGTACTTC. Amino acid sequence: CASSPLLAKNIQYF.

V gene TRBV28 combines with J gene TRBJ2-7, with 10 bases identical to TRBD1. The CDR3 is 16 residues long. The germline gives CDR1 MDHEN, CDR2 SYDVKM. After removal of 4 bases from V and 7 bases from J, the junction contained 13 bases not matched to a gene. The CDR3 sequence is CASSSYLRQGAREQYF. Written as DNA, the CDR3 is TGTGCCAGCAGTTCCTATCTTCGACAGGGGGCGAGGGAGCAGTACTTC.

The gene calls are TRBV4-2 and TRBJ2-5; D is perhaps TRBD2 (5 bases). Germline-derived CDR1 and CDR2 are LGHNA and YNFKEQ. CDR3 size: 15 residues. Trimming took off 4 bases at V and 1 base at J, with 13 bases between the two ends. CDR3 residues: CASSPLQRSQETQYF. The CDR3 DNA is TGTGCCAGCAGCCCGCTACAGCGGAGCCAAGAGACCCAGTACTTC.

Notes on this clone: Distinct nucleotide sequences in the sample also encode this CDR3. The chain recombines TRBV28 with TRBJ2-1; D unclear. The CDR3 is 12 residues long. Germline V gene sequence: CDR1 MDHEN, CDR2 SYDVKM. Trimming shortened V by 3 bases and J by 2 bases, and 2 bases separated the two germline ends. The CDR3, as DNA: TGTGCCAGCAGTTTGACCTACAATGAGCAGTTCTTC. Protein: CASSLTYNEQFF.

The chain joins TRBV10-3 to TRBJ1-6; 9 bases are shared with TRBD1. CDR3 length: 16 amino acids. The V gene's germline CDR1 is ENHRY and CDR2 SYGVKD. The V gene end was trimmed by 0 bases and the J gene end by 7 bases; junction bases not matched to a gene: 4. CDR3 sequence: CAISESTGGFNSPLHF. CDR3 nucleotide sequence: TGTGCCATCAGTGAGTCGACAGGGGGATTCAATTCACCCCTCCACTTT.

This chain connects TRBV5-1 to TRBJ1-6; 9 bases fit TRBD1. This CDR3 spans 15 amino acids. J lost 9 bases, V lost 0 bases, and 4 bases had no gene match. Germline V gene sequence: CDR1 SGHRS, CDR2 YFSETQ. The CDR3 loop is CASSLEGTGPSPLHF. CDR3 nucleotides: TGCGCCAGCAGCTTGGAGGGGACAGGGCCTTCACCCCTCCACTTT.

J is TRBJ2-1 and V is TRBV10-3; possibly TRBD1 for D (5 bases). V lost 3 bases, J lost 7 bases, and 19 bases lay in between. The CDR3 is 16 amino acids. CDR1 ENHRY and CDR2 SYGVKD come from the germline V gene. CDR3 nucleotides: TGTGCCATCAGTGATCCGACAGTACCCCCAATTAATGAGCAGTTCTTC. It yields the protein CAISDPTVPPINEQFF.

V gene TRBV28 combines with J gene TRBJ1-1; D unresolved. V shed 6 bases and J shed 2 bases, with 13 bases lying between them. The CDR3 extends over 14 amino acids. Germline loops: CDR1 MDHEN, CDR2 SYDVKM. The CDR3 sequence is CASRRHGLNTEAFF. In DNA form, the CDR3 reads TGTGCCAGCAGACGCCATGGGCTCAACACTGAAGCTTTCTTT.

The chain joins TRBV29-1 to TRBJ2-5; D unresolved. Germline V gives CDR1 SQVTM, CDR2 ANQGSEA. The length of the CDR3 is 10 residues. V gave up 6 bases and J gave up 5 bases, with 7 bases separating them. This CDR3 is CSVRVETQYF. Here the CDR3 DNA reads TGCAGCGTGCGAGTGGAGACCCAGTACTTC.

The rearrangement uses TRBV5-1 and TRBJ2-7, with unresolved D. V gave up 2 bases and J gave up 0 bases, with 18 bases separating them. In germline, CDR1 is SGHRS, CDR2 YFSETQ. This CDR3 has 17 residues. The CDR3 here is CASSLLPLTRRSYEQYF. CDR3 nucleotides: TGCGCCAGCAGCTTACTCCCGCTAACCCGACGCTCCTACGAGCAGTACTTC.

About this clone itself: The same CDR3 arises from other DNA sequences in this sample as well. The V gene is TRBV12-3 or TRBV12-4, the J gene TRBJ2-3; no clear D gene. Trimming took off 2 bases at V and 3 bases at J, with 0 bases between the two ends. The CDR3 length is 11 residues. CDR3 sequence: CASSLTDTQYF. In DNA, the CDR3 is TGTGCCAGCAGTTTAACAGATACGCAGTATTTT.

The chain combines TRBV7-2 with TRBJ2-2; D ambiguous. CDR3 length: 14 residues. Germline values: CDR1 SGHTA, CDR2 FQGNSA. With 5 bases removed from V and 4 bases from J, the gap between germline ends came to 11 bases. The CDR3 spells CASSQISPTGELFF. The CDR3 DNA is TGTGCCAGCAGCCAGATTAGCCCCACCGGGGAGCTGTTTTTT.

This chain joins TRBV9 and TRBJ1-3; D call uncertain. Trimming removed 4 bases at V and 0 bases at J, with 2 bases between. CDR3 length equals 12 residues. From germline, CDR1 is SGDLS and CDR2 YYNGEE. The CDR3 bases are TGTGCCAGCAGCCCCTCTGGAAACACCATATATTTT. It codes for CASSPSGNTIYF.

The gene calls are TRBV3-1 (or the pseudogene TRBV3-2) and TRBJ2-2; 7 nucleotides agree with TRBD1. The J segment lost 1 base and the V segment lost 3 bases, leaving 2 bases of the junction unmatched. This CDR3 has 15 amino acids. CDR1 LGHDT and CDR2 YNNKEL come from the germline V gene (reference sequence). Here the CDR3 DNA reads TGTGCCAGCAGCCATCGGACAGGGAACACCGGGGAGCTGTTTTTT. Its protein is CASSHRTGNTGELFF.

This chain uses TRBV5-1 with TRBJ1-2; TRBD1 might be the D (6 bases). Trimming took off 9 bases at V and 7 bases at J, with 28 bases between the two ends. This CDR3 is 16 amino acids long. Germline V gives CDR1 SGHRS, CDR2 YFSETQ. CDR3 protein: CATKSFTGLRDGGYTF. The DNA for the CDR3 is TGCGCCACCAAGAGTTTCACAGGGTTACGGGACGGTGGCTACACCTTC.

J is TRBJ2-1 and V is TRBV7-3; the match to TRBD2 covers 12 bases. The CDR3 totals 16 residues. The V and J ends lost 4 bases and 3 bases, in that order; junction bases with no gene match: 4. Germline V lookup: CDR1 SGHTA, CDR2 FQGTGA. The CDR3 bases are TGTGCCAGCAGCTCCCGGACTAGCGGGATCTACAATGAGCAGTTCTTC. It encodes CASSSRTSGIYNEQFF.

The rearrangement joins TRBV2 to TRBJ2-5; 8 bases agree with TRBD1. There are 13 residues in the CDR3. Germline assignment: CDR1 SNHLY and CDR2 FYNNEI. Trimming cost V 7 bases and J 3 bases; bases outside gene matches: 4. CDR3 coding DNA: TGTGCCAGCACCAAGGACAGGGAAGAGACCCAGTACTTC. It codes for CASTKDREETQYF.

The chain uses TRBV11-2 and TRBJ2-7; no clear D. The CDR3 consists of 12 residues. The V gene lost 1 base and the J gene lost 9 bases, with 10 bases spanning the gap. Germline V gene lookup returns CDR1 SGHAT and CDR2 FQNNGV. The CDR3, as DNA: TGTGCCAGCAGCTTAGGGAAGTTAGGGCAGTACTTC. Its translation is CASSLGKLGQYF.

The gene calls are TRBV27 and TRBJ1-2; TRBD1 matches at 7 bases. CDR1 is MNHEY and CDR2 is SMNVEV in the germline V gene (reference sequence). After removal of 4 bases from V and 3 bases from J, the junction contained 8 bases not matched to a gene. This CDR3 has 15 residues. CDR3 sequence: CASSSSQGEYYGYTF. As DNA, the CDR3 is TGTGCCAGCAGTTCTTCCCAGGGGGAGTACTATGGCTACACCTTC.

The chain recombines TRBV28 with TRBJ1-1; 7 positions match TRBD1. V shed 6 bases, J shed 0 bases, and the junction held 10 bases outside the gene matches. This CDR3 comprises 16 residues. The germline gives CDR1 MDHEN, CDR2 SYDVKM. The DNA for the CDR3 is TGTGCCAGCAGCCAGGGGGTTTTTAACATGAACACTGAAGCTTTCTTT. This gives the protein CASSQGVFNMNTEAFF.